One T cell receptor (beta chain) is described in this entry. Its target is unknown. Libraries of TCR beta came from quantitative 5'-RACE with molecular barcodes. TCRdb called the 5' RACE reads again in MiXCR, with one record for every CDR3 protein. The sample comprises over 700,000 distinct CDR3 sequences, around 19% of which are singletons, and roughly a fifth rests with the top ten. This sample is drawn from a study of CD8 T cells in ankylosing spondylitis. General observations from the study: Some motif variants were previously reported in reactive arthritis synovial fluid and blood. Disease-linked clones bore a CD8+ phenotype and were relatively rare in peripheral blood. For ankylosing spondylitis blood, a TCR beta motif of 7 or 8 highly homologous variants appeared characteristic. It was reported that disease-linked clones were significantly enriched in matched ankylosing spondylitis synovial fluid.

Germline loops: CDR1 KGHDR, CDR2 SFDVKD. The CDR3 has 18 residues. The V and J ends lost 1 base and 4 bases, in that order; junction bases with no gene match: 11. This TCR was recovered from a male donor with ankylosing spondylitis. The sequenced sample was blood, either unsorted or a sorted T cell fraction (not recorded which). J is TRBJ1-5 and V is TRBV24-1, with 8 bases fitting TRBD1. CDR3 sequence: CATSDFILGRGLNQPQHF. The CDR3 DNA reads TGTGCCACCAGTGATTTTATACTCGGCAGGGGGCTGAATCAGCCCCAGCATTTT.